This T cell receptor (beta chain) was identified in a study of T cell repertoires in cytomegalovirus infection. Whole-study context: Matching HLA type and CMV infection were both indicated by public TCR beta signatures.

With respect to this clonotype: Antigen specificity is unknown.

The V gene's germline CDR1 is MNHEY and CDR2 SMNVEV (reference sequence). This CDR3 has 12 amino acids. The V and J ends lost 6 bases and 4 bases respectively, with 9 bases between them. Each CDR3 protein is one row after TCRdb ran MiXCR on the reads. The table lists hundreds of thousands of distinct CDR3 sequences, about a third of them singletons. The rearrangement uses TRBV27 and TRBJ1-1; tentatively, D is TRBD1 (6 bases). The clonotype was recovered from a human donor in good health (CMV status not recorded). Some clones in this sample may be carry-over from other donors' samples. Sequencing used cultured CD8+ T cells from PBMCs, obtained from culture after CMV antigen stimulation. The CDR3 DNA is TGTGCCAGCAGCAAACAGGGCACTGAAGCTTTCTTT. Its translation is CASSKQGTEAFF.